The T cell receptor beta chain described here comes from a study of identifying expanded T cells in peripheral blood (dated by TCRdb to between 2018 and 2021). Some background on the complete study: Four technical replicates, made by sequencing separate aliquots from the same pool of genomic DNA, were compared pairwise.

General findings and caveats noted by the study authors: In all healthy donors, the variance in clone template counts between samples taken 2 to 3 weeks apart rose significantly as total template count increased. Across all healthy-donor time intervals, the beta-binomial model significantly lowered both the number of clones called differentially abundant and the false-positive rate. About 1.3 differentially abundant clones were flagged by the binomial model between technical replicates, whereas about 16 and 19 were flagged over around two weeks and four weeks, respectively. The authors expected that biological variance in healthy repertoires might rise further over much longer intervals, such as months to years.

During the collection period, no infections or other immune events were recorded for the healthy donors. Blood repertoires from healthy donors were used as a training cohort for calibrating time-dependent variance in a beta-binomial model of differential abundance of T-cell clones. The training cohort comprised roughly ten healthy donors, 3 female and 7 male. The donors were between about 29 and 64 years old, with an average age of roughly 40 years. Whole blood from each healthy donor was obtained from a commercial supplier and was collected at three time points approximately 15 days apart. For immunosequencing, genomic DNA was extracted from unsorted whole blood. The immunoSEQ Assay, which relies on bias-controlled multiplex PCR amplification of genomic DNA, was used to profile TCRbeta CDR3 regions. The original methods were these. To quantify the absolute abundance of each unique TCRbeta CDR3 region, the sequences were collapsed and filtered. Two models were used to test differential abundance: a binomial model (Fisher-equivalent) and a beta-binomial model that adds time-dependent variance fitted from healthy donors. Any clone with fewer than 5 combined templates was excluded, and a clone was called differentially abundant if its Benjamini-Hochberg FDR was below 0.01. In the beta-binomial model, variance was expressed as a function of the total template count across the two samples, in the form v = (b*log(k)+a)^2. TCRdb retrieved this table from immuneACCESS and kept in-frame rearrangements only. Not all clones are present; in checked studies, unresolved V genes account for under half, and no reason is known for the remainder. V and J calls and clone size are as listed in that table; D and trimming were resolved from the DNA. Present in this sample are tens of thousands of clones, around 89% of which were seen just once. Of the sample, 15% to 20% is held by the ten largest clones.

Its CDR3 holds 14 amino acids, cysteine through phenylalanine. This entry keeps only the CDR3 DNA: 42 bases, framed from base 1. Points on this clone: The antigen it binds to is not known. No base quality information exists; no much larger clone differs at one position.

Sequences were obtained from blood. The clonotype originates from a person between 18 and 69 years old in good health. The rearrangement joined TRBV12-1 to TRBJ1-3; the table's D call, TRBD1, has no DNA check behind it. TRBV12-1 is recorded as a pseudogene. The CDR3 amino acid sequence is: CASSKQGAGNTIYF. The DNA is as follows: TGTGCCAGCAGCAAACAGGGGGCTGGAAACACCATATATTTT.